The clone carrying this TCR beta chain was recorded a few times. Its antigen is as yet unknown. This entry belongs to a study of post-analysis software for immune sequencing data. Presence of unique molecular identifiers characterized the TCR beta cDNA libraries. TCRdb redid the calling of the PCR reads with MiXCR, one entry per CDR3 protein. The data hold 600,000 to 750,000 distinct CDR3 sequences, with more than 50% observed a single time. Overall study results and limits: Among roughly 5 TRBV segments more frequent in patients than controls were TRBV5-6, TRBV5-1 and TRBV20-1.

CDR1 and CDR2 (germline): SEHNR, FQNEAQ (reference sequence). There are 12 residues in the CDR3. Trimming cost V 5 bases and J 6 bases, with 10 bases left between them. The V call is TRBV7-9, the J call TRBJ1-2, with D unresolved. The clonotype originates from a girl aged 2 to 10 with multiple sclerosis. Sequences were obtained from blood. CDR3 amino acids: CASSQTGDGYTF. In nucleotides, the CDR3 is TGTGCCAGCAGCCAAACCGGGGATGGCTACACCTTC.